This TCR beta chain was sequenced for a study of blood T cells in healthy people across ages. The V gene end was trimmed by 1 base and the J gene end by 1 base; junction bases not matched to a gene: 6. There are 16 residues in the CDR3. Germline assignment: CDR1 SGHRS and CDR2 YFSETQ. Only a few counts were recorded for this clonotype. The authors ran a second PCR of 7 to 11 cycles using a sample-barcoded 5' primer and a J-beta primer mix. MiXCR, applied by TCRdb to the 5' RACE reads, yields one record per CDR3 protein. The table has some 1.5 million distinct CDR3 sequences, approximately 43% seen once; the top ten hold less than 5%.

The sequence came from a woman aged 18-30 years in good health. The V call is TRBV5-1, the J call TRBJ2-3; 7 bases match TRBD2. The sample comprised blood. The CDR3 region has the DNA TGCGCCAGCAGCTTGACTTGGGGGGGGGGCACAGATACGCAGTATTTT. This encodes CASSLTWGGGTDTQYF.